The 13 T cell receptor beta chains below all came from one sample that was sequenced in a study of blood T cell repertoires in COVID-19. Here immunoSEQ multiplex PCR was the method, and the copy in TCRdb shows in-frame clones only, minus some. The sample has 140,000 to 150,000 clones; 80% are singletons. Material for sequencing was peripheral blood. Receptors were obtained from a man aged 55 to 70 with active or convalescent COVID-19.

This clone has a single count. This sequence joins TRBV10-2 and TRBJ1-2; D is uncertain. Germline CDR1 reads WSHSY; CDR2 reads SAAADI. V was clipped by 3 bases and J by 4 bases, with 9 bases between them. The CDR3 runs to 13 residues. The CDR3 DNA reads TGCGCCAGCAGTGAAACTACCGGCTATGGCTACACCTTC. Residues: CASSETTGYGYTF.

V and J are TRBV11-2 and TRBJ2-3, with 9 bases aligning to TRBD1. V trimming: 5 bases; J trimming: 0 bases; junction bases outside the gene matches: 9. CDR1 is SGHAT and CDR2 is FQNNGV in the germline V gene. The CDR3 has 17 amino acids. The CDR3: CASSPPGTGWSTDTQYF. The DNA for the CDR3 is TGTGCCAGCAGCCCACCCGGGACAGGGTGGAGCACAGATACGCAGTATTTT.

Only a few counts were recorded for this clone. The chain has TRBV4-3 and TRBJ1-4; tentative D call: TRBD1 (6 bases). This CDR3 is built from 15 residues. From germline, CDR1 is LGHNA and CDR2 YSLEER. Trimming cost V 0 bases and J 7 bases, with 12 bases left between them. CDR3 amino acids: CASSQDPQGIEKLFF. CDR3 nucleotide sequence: TGCGCCAGCAGCCAAGACCCACAGGGAATTGAAAAACTGTTTTTT.

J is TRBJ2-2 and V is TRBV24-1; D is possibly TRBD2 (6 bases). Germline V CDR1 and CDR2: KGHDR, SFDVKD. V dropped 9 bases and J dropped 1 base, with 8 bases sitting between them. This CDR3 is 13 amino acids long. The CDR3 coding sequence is TGTGCCACCTCCGGGGGGAACACCGGGGAGCTGTTTTTT. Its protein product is CATSGGNTGELFF.

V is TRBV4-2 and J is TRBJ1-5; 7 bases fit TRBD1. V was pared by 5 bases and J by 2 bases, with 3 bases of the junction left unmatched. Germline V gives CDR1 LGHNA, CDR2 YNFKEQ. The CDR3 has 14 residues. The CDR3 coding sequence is TGTGCCAGCAGCTTCCAGGGGGGCAATCAGCCCCAGCATTTT. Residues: CASSFQGGNQPQHF.

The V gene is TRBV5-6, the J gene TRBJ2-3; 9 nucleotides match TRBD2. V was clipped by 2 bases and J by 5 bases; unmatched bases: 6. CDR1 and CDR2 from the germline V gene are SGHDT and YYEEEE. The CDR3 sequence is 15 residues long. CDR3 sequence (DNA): TGTGCCAGCAGCTTTAGCGGGGGAAGTCAAGATACGCAGTATTTT. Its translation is CASSFSGGSQDTQYF.

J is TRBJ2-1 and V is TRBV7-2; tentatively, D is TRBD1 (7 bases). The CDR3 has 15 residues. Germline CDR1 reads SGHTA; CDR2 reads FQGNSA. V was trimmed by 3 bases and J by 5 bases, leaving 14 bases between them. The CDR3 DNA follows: TGTGCCAGCAGCTTCGGGCAGGGGGGAAACAATGAGCAGTTCTTC. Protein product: CASSFGQGGNNEQFF.

CDR3 coding DNA: TGTGCCAGCAGCTTAGCCGCGGGAGCGAGTCAGCCCCAGCATTTT. It yields the protein CASSLAAGASQPQHF. This chain links TRBV7-8 with TRBJ1-5; no clear D. The CDR3 covers 15 residues. The V gene's germline CDR1 is SGHVS and CDR2 FQNEAQ. V was clipped by 0 bases and J by 6 bases, with 12 bases between them. Complete variable domain (other parts from reference TRBV7-8 and TRBJ1-5): GAGVSQSPRYKVAKRGQDVALRCDPISGHVSLFWYQQALGQGPEFLTYFQNEAQLDKSGLPSDRFFAERPEGSVSTLKIQRTQQEDSAVYLCASSLAAGASQPQHFGDGTRLSIL.

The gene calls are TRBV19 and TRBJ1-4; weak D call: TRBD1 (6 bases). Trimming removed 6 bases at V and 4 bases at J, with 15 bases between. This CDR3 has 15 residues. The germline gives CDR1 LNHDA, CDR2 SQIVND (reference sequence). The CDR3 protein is CASRKDGQFNEKLFF. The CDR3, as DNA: TGTGCCAGTAGAAAGGACGGACAGTTTAATGAAAAACTGTTTTTT.

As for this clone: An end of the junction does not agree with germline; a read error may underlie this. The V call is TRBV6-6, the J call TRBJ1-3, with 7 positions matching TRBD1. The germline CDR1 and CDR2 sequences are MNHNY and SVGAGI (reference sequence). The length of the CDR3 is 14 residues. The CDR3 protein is CASSSKGAGDTIYF. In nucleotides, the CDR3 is TGTGCCAGCAGCTCCAAGGGGGCTGGAGACACCATATATTTT.

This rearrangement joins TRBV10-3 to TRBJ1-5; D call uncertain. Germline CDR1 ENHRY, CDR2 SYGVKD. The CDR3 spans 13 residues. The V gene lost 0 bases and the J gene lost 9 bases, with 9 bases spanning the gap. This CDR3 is CAISESREPPQHF. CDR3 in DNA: TGTGCCATCAGTGAGTCGCGGGAACCGCCCCAGCATTTT.

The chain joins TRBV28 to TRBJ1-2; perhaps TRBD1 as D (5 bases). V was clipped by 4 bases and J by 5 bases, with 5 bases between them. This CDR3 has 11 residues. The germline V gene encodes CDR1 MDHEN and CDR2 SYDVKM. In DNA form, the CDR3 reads TGTGCCAGCAGTTCAGGGTATGGCTACACCTTC. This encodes CASSSGYGYTF.

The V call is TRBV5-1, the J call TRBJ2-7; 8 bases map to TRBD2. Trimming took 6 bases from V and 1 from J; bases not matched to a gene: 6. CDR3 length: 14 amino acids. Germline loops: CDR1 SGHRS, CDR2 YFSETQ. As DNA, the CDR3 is TGCGCCAGCAAAATCAGACTAGCGTCCTACGAGCAGTACTTC. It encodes CASKIRLASYEQYF. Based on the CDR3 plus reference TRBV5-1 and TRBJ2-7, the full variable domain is KAGVTQTPRYLIKTRGQQVTLSCSPISGHRSVSWYQQTPGQGLQFLFEYFSETQRNKGNFPGRFSGRQFSNSRSEMNVSTLELGDSALYLCASKIRLASYEQYFGPGTRLTVT.